Included here is one T cell receptor beta chain sequence, with context. The protocol was immunoSEQ multiplex PCR, while the TCRdb copy is restricted to in-frame clones and leaves out a portion. Among over 70,000 clones listed, more than 70% were seen once. This entry comes from a study of OX40 agonist ivuxolimab in advanced cancers. Study context: Dose-escalation patients had hepatocellular carcinoma, melanoma, renal cell or head and neck cancer.

Germline CDR1 and CDR2: LNHDA and SQIVND (reference sequence). V lost 4 bases, J lost 2 bases, and 13 bases stayed unmatched. CDR3 size: 17 residues. The clonotype originates from an adult with an advanced solid tumor such as melanoma, head and neck, liver or kidney cancer. The sequencing used CD4+ or CD8+ T cells sorted from blood, collected in a trial of the OX40 agonist ivuxolimab. This rearrangement joins TRBV19 to TRBJ1-1; 7 bases line up with TRBD1. The CDR3 loop reads CASSTDPSNRGNTEAFF. CDR3 nucleotide sequence: TGTGCCAGTAGTACAGACCCCTCAAACAGGGGAAACACTGAAGCTTTCTTT.